This TCR beta chain comes out of a study of T cell responses to AZD1222 COVID-19 vaccine. Study background: Second doses that came at about 4 or about 12 weeks were put together.

For this clone: Its antigen remains unknown.

Study-wide results and caveats: Samples come after the peak T cell response, not at day 14. Close to half of spike-specific TCRs reportedly recognize unmutated variant regions. The donors showed a predominance of white British ancestry and of females, with possible underestimation of clonal diversity.

TCRdb's table, derived via immunoSEQ multiplex PCR, lists solely in-frame clones and lacks some. The sample comprises 130,000 to 150,000 clones, about 93% of which are singletons, and roughly 2% rests with the top ten. This CDR3 has 14 residues. Trimming cost V 3 bases and J 2 bases, with 10 bases left between them. Looked up from germline, CDR1 is LNHNV and CDR2 is YYDKDF (reference sequence). The V and J genes are TRBV15 and TRBJ2-5; tentatively, D is TRBD1 (6 bases). The sequence derives from an adult in good health. The sample consisted of peripheral blood, taken on day 0 of AZD1222 vaccination. In nucleotides, the CDR3 is TGTGCCACCAGCAGGTTGGGACAACAAGAGACCCAGTACTTC. Its protein is CATSRLGQQETQYF. Together with reference TRBV15 and TRBJ2-5, the CDR3 gives the full variable domain: DAMVIQNPRYQVTQFGKPVTLSCSQTLNHNVMYWYQQKSSQAPKLLFHYYDKDFNNEADTPDNFQSRRPNTSFCFLDIRSPGLGDTAMYLCATSRLGQQETQYFGPGTRLLVL.